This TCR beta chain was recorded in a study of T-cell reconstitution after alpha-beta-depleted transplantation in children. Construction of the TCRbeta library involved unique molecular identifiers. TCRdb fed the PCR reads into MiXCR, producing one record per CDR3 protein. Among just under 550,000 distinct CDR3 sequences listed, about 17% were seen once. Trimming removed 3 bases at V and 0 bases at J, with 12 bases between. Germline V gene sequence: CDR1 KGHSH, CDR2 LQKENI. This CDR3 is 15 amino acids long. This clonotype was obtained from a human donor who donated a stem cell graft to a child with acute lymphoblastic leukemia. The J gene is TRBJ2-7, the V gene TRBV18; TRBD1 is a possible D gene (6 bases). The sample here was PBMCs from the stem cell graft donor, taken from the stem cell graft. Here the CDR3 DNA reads TGTGCCAGCTCACCCGGACAGTTCTACTCCTACGAGCAGTACTTC. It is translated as CASSPGQFYSYEQYF.